The TCR beta chain described here comes from a study of cytotoxic CD8 clonotypes in ibrutinib-treated CLL. Study-wide points: Baseline clonality was higher than in age-matched healthy donors and moved in step with circulating CD8+ T-cell counts.

By proportion, this clone is medium-sized. Its target is unknown. Generated by immunoSEQ multiplex PCR, the TCRdb table keeps only in-frame clones and is missing some. The table records about 9,400 clones, roughly 55% of them present only once. Cryopreserved PBMCs yielded roughly 2 micrograms of genomic DNA for TCR beta libraries. This sample comprised PBMCs, obtained before ibrutinib treatment. The TCR comes from a human donor with chronic lymphocytic leukemia.

CDR3 protein: CASSLALAGELFF. In DNA form, the CDR3 reads TGTGCCAGCAGCTTAGCTCTCGCCGGGGAGCTGTTTTTT. The chain couples TRBV11-2 to TRBJ2-2; D is undetermined. The CDR3 covers 13 residues. V lost 1 base and J lost 6, with 6 bases in between. Germline values: CDR1 SGHAT, CDR2 FQNNGV.